Listed here are 32 T cell receptor beta chains from one sample, sequenced in a study of metastatic and nonmetastatic thyroid tumors. TCRdb reprocessed the PCR reads using MiXCR. Here the sample spans about 20,000 clones, around two fifths being singletons. Every patient underwent thyroid surgery untreated. The sequencing sample was made of tumor tissue. The receptors shown here come from a female donor with papillary thyroid cancer or a benign thyroid nodule (not recorded which). Some clones in this sample may be carry-over from other donors' samples.

The chain uses TRBV6-1 and TRBJ2-1; D remains unclear. The CDR3 covers 13 residues. Trimming cost V 6 bases and J 4 bases, with 10 bases left between them. In germline, CDR1 is MNHNS, CDR2 SASEGT. In DNA, the CDR3 is TGTGCCAGCAGCCCCAAGAGTTACAATGAGCAGTTCTTC. Translated: CASSPKSYNEQFF.

This rearrangement joins TRBV3-1 to TRBJ1-3; unclear D gene. The CDR3 spans 13 residues. The germline gives CDR1 LGHDT, CDR2 YNNKEL (reference sequence). V lost 5 bases, J lost 7 bases, and 12 bases lay in between. The CDR3 coding sequence is TGTGCCAGCAGCGCACAACGAGGTAACACCATATATTTT. Translated: CASSAQRGNTIYF.

This clone was seen only a few times. V and J are TRBV6-5 and TRBJ1-2, with 10 bases aligning to TRBD1. CDR3 length equals 14 residues. V shed 4 bases, J shed 11 bases, and the junction held 10 bases outside the gene matches. CDR1 is MNHEY and CDR2 is SVGAGI in the germline V gene. Written as DNA, the CDR3 is TGTGCCAGCAGTTCGACCGGGACAGGGGAGGGTTACACCTTC. It specifies CASSSTGTGEGYTF.

This clone has only a few counts. The chain is built from TRBV6-1 and TRBJ1-5; D ambiguous. The CDR3 contains 15 residues. The germline CDR1 and CDR2 sequences are MNHNS and SASEGT. V dropped 2 bases and J dropped 0 bases, with 8 bases sitting between them. This CDR3 reads CASSEFGDSNQPQHF. The CDR3 DNA is TGTGCCAGCAGTGAATTTGGGGATAGCAATCAGCCCCAGCATTTT.

CDR3 in DNA: TGTGCCTCGCAGGGCCCGAACACCGGGGAGCTGTTTTTT. Protein: CASQGPNTGELFF. This chain uses TRBV10-3 with TRBJ2-2; D may be TRBD1 (5 bases). Germline V CDR1 and CDR2: ENHRY, SYGVKD. The V end lost 11 bases, the J end lost 0 bases, and 10 bases lay between the germline ends. The CDR3 is made up of 13 amino acids.

This rearrangement joins TRBV7-3 to TRBJ2-3; 8 bases align to TRBD2. This CDR3 has 15 amino acids. CDR1 and CDR2 (germline): SGHTA, FQGTGA. V was pared by 8 bases and J by 3 bases, with 10 bases of the junction left unmatched. The CDR3 nucleotides are TGTGCCAGCGGGTTAGCGGGATTGGGGACAGATACGCAGTATTTT. Residues: CASGLAGLGTDTQYF.

Only a few counts were recorded for this clone. CDR3 coding DNA: TGTGCCACCGAGTCTGGGGCCAACGTCCTGACTTTC. This sequence encodes CATESGANVLTF. This chain connects TRBV24-1 to TRBJ2-6; D remains unclear. Germline CDR1 is KGHDR and CDR2 is SFDVKD. This CDR3 has 12 amino acids. With 9 bases removed from V and 1 base from J, the gap between germline ends came to 3 bases.

In its sample, this clone was seen a few times. This sequence joins TRBV2 and TRBJ1-5, with D perhaps matching TRBD1 (5 bases). Germline lookup yields CDR1 SNHLY and CDR2 FYNNEI. Deletions cut 3 bases from V and 0 bases from J, with 9 bases between. The CDR3 has 15 amino acids. The CDR3 reads CASSERGYSNQPQHF. CDR3 nucleotide sequence: TGTGCCAGCAGTGAGCGGGGCTATAGCAATCAGCCCCAGCATTTT.

To note about this clone: Since a much larger clone is just one base distant, this may be a read error. The chain links TRBV9 to TRBJ2-1; D is unresolved. The CDR3 covers 15 residues. Trimming took off 4 bases at V and 1 base at J, with 12 bases between the two ends. From germline, CDR1 is SGDLS and CDR2 YYNGEE. The CDR3 loop is CASSYSEVSYNEQFF. The DNA of the CDR3 is TGTGCCAGCAGCTACTCGGAAGTTTCCTACAATGAGCAGTTCTTC. Filled out from reference TRBV9 and TRBJ2-1, the complete variable domain reads DSGVTQTPKHLITATGQRVTLRCSPRSGDLSVYWYQQSLDQGLQFLIQYYNGEERAKGNILERFSAQQFPDLHSELNLSSLELGDSALYFCASSYSEVSYNEQFFGPGTRLTVL.

The genes are TRBV4-2 and TRBJ2-1; D perhaps matches TRBD2 (6 bases). The CDR3 is made up of 16 amino acids. Per germline, CDR1 LGHNA and CDR2 YNFKEQ. The V end was cut by 1 base, the J end by 8 bases, with 18 bases between. The CDR3 DNA sequence: TGTGCCAGCAGCCAAGTCAGTGGAGGCACGGGGGATGAGCAGTTCTTC. Its translation is CASSQVSGGTGDEQFF.

The CDR3: CASSSQGTGKYGYTF. CDR3 bases: TGTGCCAGCAGTTCCCAGGGGACAGGGAAATATGGCTACACCTTC. The rearrangement joins TRBV28 to TRBJ1-2, with 9 bases identical to TRBD1. The CDR3 length is 15 residues. Per the germline V gene, CDR1 is MDHEN and CDR2 is SYDVKM. V gave up 4 bases and J gave up 5 bases; unmatched junction bases: 8.

A few counts support this clone. The chain combines TRBV10-1 with TRBJ1-1; perhaps TRBD1 as D (5 bases). This CDR3 is 13 amino acids long. Trimming took 2 bases from V and 9 from J, leaving 13 bases between them. Germline assignment: CDR1 WNHNN and CDR2 SYGVQD (reference sequence). CDR3 sequence: CASSELPTAQAFF. CDR3 nucleotides: TGCGCCAGCAGTGAGCTCCCGACAGCCCAAGCTTTCTTT.

There are a few counts of this clone. The chain carries TRBV2 and TRBJ2-1, with D perhaps TRBD1 (5 bases). The germline V gene encodes CDR1 SNHLY and CDR2 FYNNEI. V lost 4 bases, J lost 0 bases, and 7 bases lay in between. There are 14 residues in the CDR3. CDR3 DNA: TGTGCCAGCAGTGGACAGAACTCCTACAATGAGCAGTTCTTC. Its protein is CASSGQNSYNEQFF.

This rearrangement joins TRBV4-1 to TRBJ1-5; D gene ambiguous. Deletions cut 0 bases from V and 4 bases from J, with 13 bases between. The CDR3 has 16 residues. Germline-derived CDR1 and CDR2 are MGHRA and YSYEKL. This CDR3 is CASSQEWGVGNQPQHF. CDR3 in DNA: TGCGCCAGCAGCCAAGAGTGGGGTGTGGGGAATCAGCCCCAGCATTTT.

This clone was seen once. The chain uses TRBV20-1 and TRBJ2-7, with 9 bases lining up with TRBD2. The germline V gene has CDR1 DFQATT and CDR2 SNEGSKA (reference sequence). The V segment lost 5 bases and the J segment 7 bases; nucleotides outside the gene matches: 12. The CDR3 has 14 amino acids. This CDR3 reads CSASFSGGSVEQYF. The CDR3 DNA follows: TGCAGTGCTTCCTTTAGCGGGGGTTCGGTGGAGCAGTACTTC.

The V and J genes are TRBV5-1 and TRBJ2-6; 7 nucleotides match TRBD2. This CDR3 has 15 residues. Germline V CDR1 and CDR2: SGHRS, YFSETQ. After removal of 3 bases from V and 3 bases from J, the junction contained 3 bases not matched to a gene. In DNA form, the CDR3 reads TGCGCCAGCAGCTCCAGCGGGATTGGGGCCAACGTCCTGACTTTC. This codes for CASSSSGIGANVLTF.

This chain links TRBV12-3 or TRBV12-4 with TRBJ1-2; 7 nucleotides match TRBD1. CDR3 length: 13 residues. V gave up 1 base and J gave up 7 bases; unmatched junction bases: 3. CDR3 sequence (DNA): TGTGCCAGCAGTTTAGGCCAGGGGGGTGGCTACACCTTC. This translates into CASSLGQGGGYTF.

The chain has TRBV5-1 and TRBJ2-7; 8 bases line up with TRBD1. Germline V CDR1 and CDR2: SGHRS, YFSETQ. The CDR3 loop spans 13 amino acids. Trimming at V came to 4 bases and at J to 3 bases, leaving 3 bases not matched to a gene. CDR3 loop: CASSRDRGYEQYF. In nucleotides, the CDR3 is TGCGCCAGCAGCCGAGACAGGGGCTACGAGCAGTACTTC.

V and J are TRBV7-2 and TRBJ2-1; 8 nucleotides match TRBD1. CDR1 is SGHTA, CDR2 FQGNSA, per germline. This CDR3 spans 15 amino acids. The junction had 4 bases not matched to a gene; V was cut back by 2 bases and J by 4 bases. The DNA for the CDR3 is TGTGCCAGCAGCTTATCGCAGGGGGCTTACAATGAGCAGTTCTTC. Encoded protein: CASSLSQGAYNEQFF.

The chain is built from TRBV12-5 and TRBJ2-7; either TRBD1 or TRBD2 may fit D (5 bases each). The CDR3 has 14 amino acids. V lost 7 bases, J lost 3 bases, and 16 bases lay in between. Germline-derived CDR1 and CDR2 are LGHNT and FRNRAP. The CDR3 loop is CASVGAGAFYEQYF. As DNA, the CDR3 is TGTGCTAGTGTGGGTGCCGGGGCCTTCTACGAGCAGTACTTC.

In DNA form, the CDR3 reads TGTGCCAGCAGTCTCGCACGTTCAGATACGCAGTATTTT. This encodes CASSLARSDTQYF. The chain employs TRBV7-3 and TRBJ2-3, with unresolved D. This CDR3 has 13 amino acids. The V end was cut by 6 bases, the J end by 4 bases, with 11 bases between. Germline values: CDR1 SGHTA, CDR2 FQGTGA.

This clone was seen only a few times. This rearrangement joins TRBV27 to TRBJ2-3, with 11 bases fitting TRBD2. The CDR3 sequence is 12 residues long. Germline CDR1 and CDR2: MNHEY and SMNVEV (reference sequence). Trimming cost V 8 bases and J 8 bases; bases outside gene matches: 3. This CDR3 is CASGLAGGTQYF. DNA of the CDR3: TGTGCCAGCGGCCTAGCGGGAGGTACGCAGTATTTT.

The table lists this clone with a few counts. The chain recombines TRBV2 with TRBJ2-1; TRBD2 matches 13 bases. Germline V gene lookup returns CDR1 SNHLY and CDR2 FYNNEI. CDR3 length: 15 residues. J lost 7 bases, V lost 7 bases, and 7 bases had no gene match. DNA for the CDR3: TGTGCCAGCACCCGGACTAGCGGGAGTGGTAATGAGCAGTTCTTC. Amino acid sequence: CASTRTSGSGNEQFF.

This clone was counted a few times. J is TRBJ2-1 and V is TRBV24-1; D could derive from TRBD1 or TRBD2 (5 bases each). Germline CDR1 KGHDR, CDR2 SFDVKD. CDR3 length: 14 amino acids. V lost 7 bases, J lost 3 bases, and 12 bases lay in between. The CDR3 region has the DNA TGTGCCACCAGGGAACGGGGCGGCTACAATGAGCAGTTCTTC. The encoded protein is CATRERGGYNEQFF.

Concerning this clone: At one end, the junction sequence differs from germline, possibly due to a read error. This sequence joins TRBV7-9 and TRBJ1-4; the D gene is possibly TRBD1 (5 bases). Looked up from germline, CDR1 is SEHNR and CDR2 is FQNEAQ (reference sequence). CDR3 length: 12 amino acids. CDR3 sequence: CASSSGREKLFF. The CDR3 nucleotides are TGCGCCAGCAGCTCAGGGAGGGAAAAACTGTTTTTT.

The V gene is TRBV2, the J gene TRBJ2-2; 9 bases agree with TRBD2. J lost 4 bases, V lost 6 bases, and 9 bases had no gene match. Per the germline V gene, CDR1 is SNHLY and CDR2 is FYNNEI. The CDR3 length is 16 residues. The chain's CDR3 is CASRISSGSGTGELFF. CDR3 nucleotides: TGTGCCAGCAGGATAAGTAGCGGGAGTGGCACCGGGGAGCTGTTTTTT.

This clone was found a few times. The chain has TRBV28 and TRBJ2-2; TRBD2 is a possible D gene (5 bases). V was shortened by 5 bases and J by 4 bases, with 14 bases between the two germline ends. The CDR3 has 15 residues. Per germline, CDR1 MDHEN and CDR2 SYDVKM. The CDR3 loop is CASSESRAGTGELFF. The CDR3 DNA reads TGTGCCAGCAGTGAGTCGCGGGCTGGCACCGGGGAGCTGTTTTTT.

This sequence joins TRBV7-8 and TRBJ2-1; TRBD2 aligns across 11 bases. The V segment lost 6 bases and the J segment 1 base; nucleotides outside the gene matches: 8. CDR1 SGHVS and CDR2 FQNEAQ come from the germline V gene. The CDR3 extends over 17 amino acids. DNA of the CDR3: TGTGCCAGCAGTCGTAAACTAGCGGGGGAATCCTACAATGAGCAGTTCTTC. Translated, it gives CASSRKLAGESYNEQFF.

Concerning this clone itself: Other DNA sequences in the sample encode the same CDR3. The rearrangement uses TRBV15 and TRBJ2-7, with D unclear. The V end was cut by 5 bases, the J end by 0 bases, with 11 bases between. This CDR3 comprises 14 residues. Germline assignment: CDR1 LNHNV and CDR2 YYDKDF (reference sequence). The CDR3: CATSDGTSSYEQYF. The CDR3 DNA reads as TGTGCCACCAGCGACGGTACGAGCTCCTACGAGCAGTACTTC.

V usage is TRBV6-2 or TRBV6-3 and J usage is TRBJ1-5; a possible D gene is TRBD1 (6 bases). CDR3 length equals 15 residues. CDR1 is MNHEY and CDR2 is SVGEGT in the germline V gene. V lost 4 bases, J lost 4 bases, and 14 bases lay in between. This chain's CDR3 is CASSLGGGGNQPQHF. In nucleotides, the CDR3 is TGTGCCAGCAGTTTAGGGGGGGGGGGGAATCAGCCCCAGCATTTT.

The chain joins TRBV6-2 or TRBV6-3 to TRBJ2-7, with D possibly being TRBD2 (5 bases). The germline V gene encodes CDR1 MNHEY and CDR2 SVGEGT. The CDR3 extends over 15 amino acids. V gave up 0 bases and J gave up 3 bases, with 12 bases separating them. CDR3 sequence reads: CASSYSQGLVYEQYF. The CDR3 region has the DNA TGTGCCAGCAGTTACTCCCAAGGACTTGTCTACGAGCAGTACTTC.

The rearrangement joins TRBV6-2 or TRBV6-3 to TRBJ2-7; TRBD1 matches 7 bases. J gave up 0 bases and V 2 bases, and 1 base lay outside the gene matches. The CDR3 extends over 14 amino acids. Germline V gives CDR1 MNHEY, CDR2 SVGEGT. CDR3 nucleotide sequence: TGTGCCAGCAGTTACCGGGACAGCTCCTACGAGCAGTACTTC. It codes for CASSYRDSSYEQYF.